Described below is a single T cell receptor (beta chain) sequence and its context. The antigen remains unidentified. This sample was included in a study of cytomegalovirus exposure and HLA in healthy donors. Findings of the study overall: Most of the TCR beta V segments (in an earlier analysis) were productive either about 87% or about 30% of the time. In a later analysis, V- and J-gene trimming of beta chains associated with a DCLRE1C missense variant, replicated independently. It emerged from a later analysis that several of the most significant clusters appeared to be linked to common viral pathogens.

This PCR relied on a set of 60 Vbeta primers and 13 Jbeta primers. Libraries were prepared by immunoSEQ multiplex PCR; TCRdb keeps only in-frame clonotypes and omits some of them. The repertoire holds fewer than 150,000 clones, with about 80% as singletons. The CDR3 runs 14 residues. V dropped 4 bases and J dropped 7; count of bases not matched to a gene: 6. Germline loops: CDR1 MNHEY, CDR2 SMNVEV (reference sequence). This clonotype was obtained from a man aged 55 to 70 in good health and CMV-seropositive. The chain has TRBV27 and TRBJ1-2; 10 bases agree with TRBD1. The material sequenced was PBMCs. CDR3 nucleotide sequence: TGTGCCAGCAGTTCCCGGGACAGGGGATTTGGCTACACCTTC. It codes for CASSSRDRGFGYTF.